Listed below are T cell receptor beta chains from one sample, sequenced in a study of blood T cell repertoires in COVID-19. Profiling relied on immunoSEQ multiplex PCR, and the TCRdb table lists in-frame clones only, not all of them. The table includes 250,000 to 350,000 clones, just over 85% detected once. Sample: peripheral blood. The receptors come from a woman in her twenties or thirties with active or convalescent COVID-19. CDR3s include the opening cysteine and the closing phenylalanine or tryptophan. A D gene is named only where the DNA matches it firmly. Clone sizes are given selectively: once, few, many, or a class where the clone is expanded.

abundance: once
j_gene: TRBJ2-5
d_gene: TRBD2
v_gene: TRBV5-1
CDR3nt: TGCGCCAGCAGATTTAGCGGGGCCCCGGGAGAGACCCAGTACTTC
CDR3aa: CASRFSGAPGETQYF

abundance: NA
j_gene: TRBJ2-3
d_gene: NA
v_gene: TRBV9
CDR3nt: TGTGCCAGCAGCGTGTTTGGGAGTCCCACAGATACGCAGTATTTT
CDR3aa: CASSVFGSPTDTQYF

abundance: NA
j_gene: TRBJ2-1
d_gene: TRBD2
v_gene: TRBV9
CDR3nt: TGTGCCAGCAGCGTAGGGGAGGGGCGAGGGTACAATGAGCAGTTCTTC
CDR3aa: CASSVGEGRGYNEQFF

abundance: NA
j_gene: TRBJ1-1
d_gene: TRBD1
v_gene: TRBV5-1
CDR3nt: TGCGCCAGCAGCCTGGACAGGGGTCGAGCTTTCTTT
CDR3aa: CASSLDRGRAFF

abundance: NA
j_gene: TRBJ1-4
d_gene: NA
v_gene: TRBV10-3
CDR3nt: TGTGCCATCAGTGACTATGGGGCGGAAAAACTGTTTTTT
CDR3aa: CAISDYGAEKLFF

abundance: NA
j_gene: TRBJ1-1
d_gene: TRBD1
v_gene: TRBV5-3
CDR3nt: TGTGCCAGAAGCGGTAACGACAGGGGGAACACTGAAGCTTTCTTT
CDR3aa: CARSGNDRGNTEAFF

abundance: NA
j_gene: TRBJ2-2
d_gene: NA
v_gene: TRBV7-2
CDR3nt: TGTGCCAGCAGCCCGACCGGGGAGCTGTTTTTT
CDR3aa: CASSPTGELFF

abundance: once
j_gene: TRBJ1-6
d_gene: NA
v_gene: TRBV4-3
CDR3nt: TGCGCCAGCAGCCAAGAACAGGTGGCGGACCACCCCCTCCACTTT
CDR3aa: CASSQEQVADHPLHF

abundance: many
j_gene: TRBJ2-3
d_gene: NA
v_gene: TRBV7-3
CDR3nt: TGTGCCAGCAGCTTATACGGTGGGGCTGCAGATACGCAGTATTTT
CDR3aa: CASSLYGGAADTQYF

abundance: NA
j_gene: TRBJ2-6
d_gene: TRBD1
v_gene: TRBV7-2
CDR3nt: TGTGCCAGCAGCCCGACCGGGACAGCTGGGGCCAACGTCCTGACTTTC
CDR3aa: CASSPTGTAGANVLTF

abundance: NA
j_gene: TRBJ1-2
d_gene: NA
v_gene: TRBV18
CDR3nt: TGTGCCAGCTCACCACCCGCGGGTGTCAGTGGCTACACCTTC
CDR3aa: CASSPPAGVSGYTF

abundance: NA
j_gene: TRBJ1-4
d_gene: NA
v_gene: TRBV7-9
CDR3nt: TGTGCCAGCAGCTTACAGAAGGGGGAAAAACTGTTTTTT
CDR3aa: CASSLQKGEKLFF

abundance: NA
j_gene: TRBJ1-2
d_gene: TRBD1
v_gene: TRBV15
CDR3nt: TGTGCCACCAGCTCTGGGCAGGGGGACTATGGCTACACCTTC
CDR3aa: CATSSGQGDYGYTF

abundance: NA
j_gene: TRBJ2-3
d_gene: TRBD2
v_gene: TRBV28
CDR3nt: TGTGCCAGCAGTTCTAGCGGGGGCACGGCAGATACGCAGTATTTT
CDR3aa: CASSSSGGTADTQYF

abundance: NA
j_gene: TRBJ2-4
d_gene: TRBD1
v_gene: TRBV7-9
CDR3nt: TGTGCCAGCAGCCTAACAGGGGGCCTGACCAAAAACATTCAGTACTTC
CDR3aa: CASSLTGGLTKNIQYF

abundance: NA
j_gene: TRBJ1-1
d_gene: NA
v_gene: TRBV19
CDR3nt: TGTGCCAGTATGGTAGGGAGCACTGAAGCTTTCTTT
CDR3aa: CASMVGSTEAFF

abundance: NA
j_gene: TRBJ1-2
d_gene: NA
v_gene: TRBV9
CDR3nt: TGTGCCAGCAGCGGGCGGGGAGGTCTAAACTATGGCTACACCTTC
CDR3aa: CASSGRGGLNYGYTF

abundance: NA
j_gene: TRBJ2-5
d_gene: NA
v_gene: TRBV4-3
CDR3nt: TGCGCCAGCAGCCAAGGCCCGGGGGTCCTCCGAGAGACCCAGTACTTC
CDR3aa: CASSQGPGVLRETQYF

abundance: NA
j_gene: TRBJ2-4
d_gene: TRBD1
v_gene: TRBV10-2
CDR3nt: TGCGCCAACCGGGGACAGGGGGCCAAAAACATTCAGTACTTC
CDR3aa: CANRGQGAKNIQYF

abundance: NA
j_gene: TRBJ2-3
d_gene: NA
v_gene: TRBV2
CDR3nt: TGTGCCAGCAGTCGAGACAGCCCCAGCACAGATACGCAGTATTTT
CDR3aa: CASSRDSPSTDTQYF

abundance: NA
j_gene: TRBJ2-1
d_gene: TRBD2
v_gene: TRBV5-1
CDR3nt: TGCGCCAGCACTTCCGGACTAGCGGGGTACAATGAGCAGTTCTTC
CDR3aa: CASTSGLAGYNEQFF

abundance: NA
j_gene: TRBJ1-6
d_gene: TRBD1
v_gene: TRBV4-1
CDR3nt: TGCGCCAGCAGCCAAGATCAGGGGGGACACTATAATTCACCCCTCCACTTT
CDR3aa: CASSQDQGGHYNSPLHF

abundance: few
j_gene: TRBJ2-1
d_gene: NA
v_gene: TRBV12-5
CDR3nt: TGTGCTAGTGGGTCAGGGATCTATGAGCAGTTCTTC
CDR3aa: CASGSGIYEQFF

abundance: NA
j_gene: TRBJ1-2
d_gene: NA
v_gene: TRBV9
CDR3nt: TGTGCCAGCAGCCCTACAGGGTACAGTGGCTACACCTTC
CDR3aa: CASSPTGYSGYTF

abundance: NA
j_gene: TRBJ1-6
d_gene: NA
v_gene: TRBV21-1
CDR3nt: TGTGCCAGCAGCAAAGAACGTTCACAGGGGGTTTCACCCCTCCACTTT
CDR3aa: CASSKERSQGVSPLHF

abundance: once
j_gene: TRBJ2-3
d_gene: NA
v_gene: TRBV19
CDR3nt: TGTGCCAGTAGTTATCGGGGTGAAGAGGCAGATACGCAGTATTTT
CDR3aa: CASSYRGEEADTQYF

abundance: once
j_gene: TRBJ1-6
d_gene: NA
v_gene: TRBV6-5
CDR3nt: TGTGCCAGCTCCAGAGGTAATTCACCCCTCCACTTT
CDR3aa: CASSRGNSPLHF

abundance: NA
j_gene: TRBJ1-1
d_gene: NA
v_gene: TRBV5-1
CDR3nt: TGCGCCAGCAAGTGGGGGGAGAACACTGAAGCTTTCTTT
CDR3aa: CASKWGENTEAFF

abundance: NA
j_gene: TRBJ1-3
d_gene: NA
v_gene: TRBV20-1
CDR3nt: TGCAGTGCTAGTGCCCGGCAGGGAGGCACCATATATTTT
CDR3aa: CSASARQGGTIYF

abundance: NA
j_gene: TRBJ2-5
d_gene: NA
v_gene: TRBV5-4
CDR3nt: TGTGCCAGCAGCTTGGATTCTCGGACAGGAGGGGCAGGGGTCAAAGAGACCCAGTACTTC
CDR3aa: CASSLDSRTGGAGVKETQYF

abundance: NA
j_gene: TRBJ1-2
d_gene: NA
v_gene: TRBV9
CDR3nt: TGTGCCAGCAGCGTAGCGAGTTTAGCTAACTATGGCTACACCTTC
CDR3aa: CASSVASLANYGYTF

abundance: NA
j_gene: TRBJ1-1
d_gene: TRBD1
v_gene: TRBV5-1
CDR3nt: TGCGCCAGCAGAACGGACAGGGCCACTGAAGCTTTCTTT
CDR3aa: CASRTDRATEAFF

abundance: NA
j_gene: TRBJ1-2
d_gene: TRBD1
v_gene: TRBV2
CDR3nt: TGTGCCAGCAGCGTTGGACAGGGTGTGATCTACACCTTC
CDR3aa: CASSVGQGVIYTF

abundance: NA
j_gene: TRBJ1-5
d_gene: TRBD1
v_gene: TRBV5-6
CDR3nt: TGTGCCAGCAGCTTCCGGACAGGGGTTAGCAATCAGCCCCAGCATTTT
CDR3aa: CASSFRTGVSNQPQHF

abundance: NA
j_gene: TRBJ1-2
d_gene: NA
v_gene: TRBV2
CDR3nt: TGTGCCAGCAGTGCCGGACAGCGTCCTAACTATGGCTACACCTTC
CDR3aa: CASSAGQRPNYGYTF

abundance: NA
j_gene: TRBJ2-7
d_gene: NA
v_gene: TRBV6-2/TRBV6-3
CDR3nt: TGTGCCAGCAGTTACTGGCAGGGGCGCCACGAGCAGTACTTC
CDR3aa: CASSYWQGRHEQYF

abundance: NA
j_gene: TRBJ2-5
d_gene: TRBD2
v_gene: TRBV19
CDR3nt: TGTGCCAGTAGTAAAAAACTAGCGGGGGTTCAAGCTGCGGAGACCCAGTACTTC
CDR3aa: CASSKKLAGVQAAETQYF

abundance: NA
j_gene: TRBJ1-2
d_gene: TRBD1
v_gene: TRBV5-1
CDR3nt: TGCGCCAGCAGCCCTCCGGACAGGGCACTCTATGGCTACACCTTC
CDR3aa: CASSPPDRALYGYTF

abundance: NA
j_gene: TRBJ2-2
d_gene: TRBD1
v_gene: TRBV18
CDR3nt: TGTGCCACCTCGACAGGGAAGGACACCGGGGAGCTGTTTTTT
CDR3aa: CATSTGKDTGELFF

abundance: NA
j_gene: TRBJ2-2
d_gene: NA
v_gene: TRBV9
CDR3nt: TGTGCCAGCAGCTCCCGGCAGGCCGGGGAGCTGTTTTTT
CDR3aa: CASSSRQAGELFF

abundance: NA
j_gene: TRBJ1-6
d_gene: NA
v_gene: TRBV18
CDR3nt: TGTGCCAGCTCACTGGTGACAGCCTATAATTCACCCCTCCACTTT
CDR3aa: CASSLVTAYNSPLHF

abundance: once
j_gene: TRBJ2-2
d_gene: NA
v_gene: TRBV19
CDR3nt: TGTGCCAGTAGTTTCCGAGGAGGGGAGCTGTTTTTT
CDR3aa: CASSFRGGELFF

abundance: NA
j_gene: TRBJ1-4
d_gene: NA
v_gene: TRBV18
CDR3nt: TGTGCCAGCTCACCACCCTCGTGGGGAGGTGAAAAACTGTTTTTT
CDR3aa: CASSPPSWGGEKLFF

abundance: NA
j_gene: TRBJ1-1
d_gene: TRBD1
v_gene: TRBV5-1
CDR3nt: TGCGCCAGCAGCTTTTCAGGGGGAGAAAAAGCTTTCTTT
CDR3aa: CASSFSGGEKAFF

abundance: NA
j_gene: TRBJ2-3
d_gene: TRBD2
v_gene: TRBV5-6
CDR3nt: TGTGCCAGCAGCCCCTTTCTAGCGGGGGGCACAGATACGCAGTATTTT
CDR3aa: CASSPFLAGGTDTQYF

abundance: NA
j_gene: TRBJ1-2
d_gene: TRBD1
v_gene: TRBV9
CDR3nt: TGTGCCAGCAGCGTAGAGGGAGACAGGGGGAGAGGCTACACCTTC
CDR3aa: CASSVEGDRGRGYTF